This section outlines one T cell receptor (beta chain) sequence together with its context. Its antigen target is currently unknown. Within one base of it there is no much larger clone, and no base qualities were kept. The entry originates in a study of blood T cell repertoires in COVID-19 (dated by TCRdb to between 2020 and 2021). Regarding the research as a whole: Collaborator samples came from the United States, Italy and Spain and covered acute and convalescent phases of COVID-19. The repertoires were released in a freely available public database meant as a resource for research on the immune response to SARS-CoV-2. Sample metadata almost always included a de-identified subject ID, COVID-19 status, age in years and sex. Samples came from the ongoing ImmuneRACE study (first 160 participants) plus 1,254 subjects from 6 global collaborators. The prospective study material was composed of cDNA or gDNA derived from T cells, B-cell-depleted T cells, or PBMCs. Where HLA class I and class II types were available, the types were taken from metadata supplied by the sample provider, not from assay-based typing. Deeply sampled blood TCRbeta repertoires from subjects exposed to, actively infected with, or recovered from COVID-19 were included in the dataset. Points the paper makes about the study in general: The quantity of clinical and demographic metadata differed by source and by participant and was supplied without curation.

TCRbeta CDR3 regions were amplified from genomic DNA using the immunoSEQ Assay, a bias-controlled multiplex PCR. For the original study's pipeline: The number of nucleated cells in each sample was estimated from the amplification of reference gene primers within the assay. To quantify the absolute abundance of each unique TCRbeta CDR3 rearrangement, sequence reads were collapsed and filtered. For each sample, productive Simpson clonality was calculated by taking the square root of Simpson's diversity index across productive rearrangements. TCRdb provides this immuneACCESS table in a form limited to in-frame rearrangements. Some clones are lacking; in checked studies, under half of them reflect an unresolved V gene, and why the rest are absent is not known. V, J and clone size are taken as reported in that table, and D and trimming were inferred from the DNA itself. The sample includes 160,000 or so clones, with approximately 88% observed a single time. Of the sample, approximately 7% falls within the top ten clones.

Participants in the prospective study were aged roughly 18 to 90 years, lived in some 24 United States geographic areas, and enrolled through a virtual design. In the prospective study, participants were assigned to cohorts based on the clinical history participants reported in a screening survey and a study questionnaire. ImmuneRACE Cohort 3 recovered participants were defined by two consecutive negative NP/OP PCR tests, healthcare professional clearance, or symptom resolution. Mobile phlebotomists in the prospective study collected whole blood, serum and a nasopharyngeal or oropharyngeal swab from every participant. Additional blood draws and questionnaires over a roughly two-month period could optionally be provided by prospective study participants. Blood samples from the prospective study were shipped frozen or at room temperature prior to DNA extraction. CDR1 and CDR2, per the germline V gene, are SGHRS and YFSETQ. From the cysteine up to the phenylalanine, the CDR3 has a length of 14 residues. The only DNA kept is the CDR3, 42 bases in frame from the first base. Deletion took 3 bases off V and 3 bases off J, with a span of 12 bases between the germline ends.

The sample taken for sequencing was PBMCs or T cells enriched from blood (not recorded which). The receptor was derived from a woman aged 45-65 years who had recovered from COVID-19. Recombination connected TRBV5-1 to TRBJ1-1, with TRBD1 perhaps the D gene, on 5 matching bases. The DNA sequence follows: TGCGCCAGCAGCTCGGGGGAGCCCGACACTGAAGCTTTCTTT. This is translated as CASSSGEPDTEAFF. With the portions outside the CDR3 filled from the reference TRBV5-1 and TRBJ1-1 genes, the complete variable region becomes KAGVTQTPRYLIKTRGQQVTLSCSPISGHRSVSWYQQTPGQGLQFLFEYFSETQRNKGNFPGRFSGRQFSNSRSEMNVSTLELGDSALYLCASSSGEPDTEAFFGQGTRLTVV.